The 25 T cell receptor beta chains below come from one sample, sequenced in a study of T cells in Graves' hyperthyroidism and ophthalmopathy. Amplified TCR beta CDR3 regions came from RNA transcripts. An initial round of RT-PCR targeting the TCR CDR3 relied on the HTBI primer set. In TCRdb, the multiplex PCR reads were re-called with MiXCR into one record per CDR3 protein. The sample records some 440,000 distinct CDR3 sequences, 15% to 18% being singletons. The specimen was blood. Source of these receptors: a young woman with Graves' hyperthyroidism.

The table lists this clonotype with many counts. CDR3 bases: TGTGCCAGCAGCTTAGATAGAGTAAATTCACCCCTCCACTTT. Protein: CASSLDRVNSPLHF. The chain joins TRBV11-2 to TRBJ1-6; D gene unclear. Deletions cut 0 bases from V and 7 bases from J, with 7 bases between. CDR1 and CDR2 from the germline V gene are SGHAT and FQNNGV. The CDR3 is 14 residues long.

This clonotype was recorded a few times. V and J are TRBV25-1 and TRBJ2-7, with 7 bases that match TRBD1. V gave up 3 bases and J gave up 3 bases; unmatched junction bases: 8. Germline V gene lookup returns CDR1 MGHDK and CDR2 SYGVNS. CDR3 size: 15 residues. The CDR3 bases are TGTGCCAGCAGTGAGACGGACAGGATTGGCTACGAGCAGTACTTC. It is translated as CASSETDRIGYEQYF.

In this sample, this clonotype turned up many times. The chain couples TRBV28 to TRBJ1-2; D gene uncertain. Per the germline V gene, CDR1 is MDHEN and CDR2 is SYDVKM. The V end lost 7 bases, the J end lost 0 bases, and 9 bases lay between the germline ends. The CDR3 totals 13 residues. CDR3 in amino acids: CASMIGTNYGYTF. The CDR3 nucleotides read TGTGCCAGCATGATAGGGACTAACTATGGCTACACCTTC.

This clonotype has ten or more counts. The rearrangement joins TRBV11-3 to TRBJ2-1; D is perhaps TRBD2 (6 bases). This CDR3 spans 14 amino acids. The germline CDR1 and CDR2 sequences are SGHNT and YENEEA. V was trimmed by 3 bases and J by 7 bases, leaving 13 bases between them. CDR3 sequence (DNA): TGTGCCAGCAGCTTGGAGGGACTCTTTAATGAGCAGTTCTTC. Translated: CASSLEGLFNEQFF.

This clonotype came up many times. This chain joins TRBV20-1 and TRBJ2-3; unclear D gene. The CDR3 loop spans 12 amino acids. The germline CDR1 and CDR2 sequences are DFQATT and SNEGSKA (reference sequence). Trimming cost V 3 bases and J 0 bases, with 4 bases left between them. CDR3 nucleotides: TGCAGTGCTAGTGCAAGCACAGATACGCAGTATTTT. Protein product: CSASASTDTQYF.

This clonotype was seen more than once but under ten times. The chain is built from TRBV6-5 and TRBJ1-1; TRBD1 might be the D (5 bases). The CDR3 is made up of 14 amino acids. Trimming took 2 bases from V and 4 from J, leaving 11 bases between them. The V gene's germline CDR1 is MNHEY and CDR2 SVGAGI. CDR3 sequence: CASSYLQGGTEAFF. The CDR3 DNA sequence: TGTGCCAGCAGTTACCTCCAGGGCGGCACTGAAGCTTTCTTT.

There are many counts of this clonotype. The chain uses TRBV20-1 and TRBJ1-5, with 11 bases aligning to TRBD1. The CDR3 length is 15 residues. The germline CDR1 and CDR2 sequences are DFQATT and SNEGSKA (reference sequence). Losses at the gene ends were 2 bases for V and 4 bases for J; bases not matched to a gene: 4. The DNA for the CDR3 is TGCAGTGCTAGATCCCGGGACAGGGGGAATCAGCCCCAGCATTTT. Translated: CSARSRDRGNQPQHF.

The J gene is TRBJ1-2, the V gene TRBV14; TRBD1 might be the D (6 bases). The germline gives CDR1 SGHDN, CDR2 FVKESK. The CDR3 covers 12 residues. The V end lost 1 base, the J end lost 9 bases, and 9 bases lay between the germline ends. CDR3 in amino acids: CASSQVQGSYTF. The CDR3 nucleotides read TGTGCCAGCAGCCAAGTACAGGGCAGCTACACCTTC.

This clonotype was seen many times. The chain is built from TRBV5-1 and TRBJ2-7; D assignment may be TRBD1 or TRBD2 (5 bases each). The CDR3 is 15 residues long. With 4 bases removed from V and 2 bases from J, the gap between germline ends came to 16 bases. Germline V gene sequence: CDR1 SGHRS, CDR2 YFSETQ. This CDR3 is CASSQIRDQAYEQYF. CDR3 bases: TGCGCCAGCAGCCAAATCCGGGACCAAGCCTACGAGCAGTACTTC.

CDR3 sequence: CASSLGLQTNSPLHF. The CDR3 DNA sequence: TGTGCCAGCAGCTTAGGATTACAGACAAATTCACCCCTCCACTTT. This chain joins TRBV11-2 and TRBJ1-6; D not certain. This CDR3 region has 15 residues. The germline V gene has CDR1 SGHAT and CDR2 FQNNGV. Trimming took off 1 base at V and 7 bases at J, with 11 bases between the two ends.

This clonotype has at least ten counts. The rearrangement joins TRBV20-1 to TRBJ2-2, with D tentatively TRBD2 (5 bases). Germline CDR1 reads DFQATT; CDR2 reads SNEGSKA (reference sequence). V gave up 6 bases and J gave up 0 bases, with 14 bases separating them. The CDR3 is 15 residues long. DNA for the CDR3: TGCAGTGCCACTAGAGTCGAGGCGAACACCGGGGAGCTGTTTTTT. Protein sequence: CSATRVEANTGELFF.

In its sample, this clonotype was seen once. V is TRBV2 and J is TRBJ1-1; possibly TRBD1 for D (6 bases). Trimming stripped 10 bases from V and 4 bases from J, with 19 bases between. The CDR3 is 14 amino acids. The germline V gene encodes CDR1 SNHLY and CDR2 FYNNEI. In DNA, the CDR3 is TGTGCCACCAGAGCGGGTACAGGGTCCACTGAAGCTTTCTTT. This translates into CATRAGTGSTEAFF.

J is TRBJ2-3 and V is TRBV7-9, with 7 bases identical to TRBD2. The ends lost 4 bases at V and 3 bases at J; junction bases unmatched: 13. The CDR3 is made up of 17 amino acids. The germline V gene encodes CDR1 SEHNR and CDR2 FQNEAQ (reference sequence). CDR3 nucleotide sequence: TGTGCCAGCAGCTCACCCCCGGGGCGGGAGTGGACAGATACGCAGTATTTT. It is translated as CASSSPPGREWTDTQYF.

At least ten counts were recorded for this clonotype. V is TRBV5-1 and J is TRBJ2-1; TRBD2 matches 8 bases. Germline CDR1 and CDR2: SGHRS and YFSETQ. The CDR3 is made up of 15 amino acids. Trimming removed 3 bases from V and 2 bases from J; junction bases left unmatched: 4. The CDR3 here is CASSSGLEPYNEQFF. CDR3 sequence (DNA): TGCGCCAGCAGCTCGGGACTAGAACCCTACAATGAGCAGTTCTTC.

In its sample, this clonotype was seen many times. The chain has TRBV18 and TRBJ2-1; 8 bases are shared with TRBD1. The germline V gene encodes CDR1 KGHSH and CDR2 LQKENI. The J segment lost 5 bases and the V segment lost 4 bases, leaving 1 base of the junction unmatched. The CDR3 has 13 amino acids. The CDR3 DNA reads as TGTGCCAGCTCACGGGGACAGGACAATGAGCAGTTCTTC. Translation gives CASSRGQDNEQFF.

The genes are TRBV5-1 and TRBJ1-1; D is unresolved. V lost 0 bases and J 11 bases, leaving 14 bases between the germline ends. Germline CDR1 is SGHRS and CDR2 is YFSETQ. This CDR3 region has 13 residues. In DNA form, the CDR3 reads TGCGCCAGCAGCTTGGATTGGTCCGCGAAGGCTTTCTTT. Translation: CASSLDWSAKAFF.

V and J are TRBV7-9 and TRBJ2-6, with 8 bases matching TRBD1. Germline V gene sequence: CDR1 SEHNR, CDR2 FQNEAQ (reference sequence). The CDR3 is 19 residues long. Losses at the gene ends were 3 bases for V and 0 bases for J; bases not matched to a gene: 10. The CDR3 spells CASSFTQGAANSGANVLTF. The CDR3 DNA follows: TGTGCCAGCAGCTTCACGCAGGGGGCGGCGAACTCTGGGGCCAACGTCCTGACTTTC.

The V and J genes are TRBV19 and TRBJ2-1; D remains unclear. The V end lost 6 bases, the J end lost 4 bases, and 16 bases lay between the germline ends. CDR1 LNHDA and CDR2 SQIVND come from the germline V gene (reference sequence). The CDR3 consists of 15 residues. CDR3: CASSPIGRSYNEQFF. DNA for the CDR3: TGTGCCAGTAGCCCCATTGGGCGATCATACAATGAGCAGTTCTTC. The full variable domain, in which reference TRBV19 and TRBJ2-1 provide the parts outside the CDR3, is DGGITQSPKYLFRKEGQNVTLSCEQNLNHDAMYWYRQDPGQGLRLIYYSQIVNDFQKGDIAEGYSVSREKKESFPLTVTSAQKNPTAFYLCASSPIGRSYNEQFFGPGTRLTVL.

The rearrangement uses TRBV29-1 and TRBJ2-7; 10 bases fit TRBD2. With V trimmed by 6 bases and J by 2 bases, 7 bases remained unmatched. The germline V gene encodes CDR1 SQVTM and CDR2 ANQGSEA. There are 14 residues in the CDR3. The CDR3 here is CSVGTSVSTYEQYF. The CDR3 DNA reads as TGCAGCGTAGGGACTAGCGTCTCGACCTACGAGCAGTACTTC.

The CDR3 sequence: CASSLDINEQFF. The CDR3 nucleotides are TGTGCCAGCAGCCTTGATATAAATGAGCAGTTCTTC. The chain carries TRBV12-3 or TRBV12-4 and TRBJ2-1; D unresolved. The CDR3 totals 12 residues. The V and J ends lost 6 bases and 7 bases respectively, with 10 bases between them.

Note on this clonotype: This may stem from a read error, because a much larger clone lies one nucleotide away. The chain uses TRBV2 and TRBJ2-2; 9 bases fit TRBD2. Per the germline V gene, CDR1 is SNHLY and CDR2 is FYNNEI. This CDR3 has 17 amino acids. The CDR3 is CAGSLAGTSLYTGELFF. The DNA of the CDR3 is TGTGCCGGCAGTTTGGCCGGGACTAGCCTATACACCGGGGAGCTGTTTTTT.

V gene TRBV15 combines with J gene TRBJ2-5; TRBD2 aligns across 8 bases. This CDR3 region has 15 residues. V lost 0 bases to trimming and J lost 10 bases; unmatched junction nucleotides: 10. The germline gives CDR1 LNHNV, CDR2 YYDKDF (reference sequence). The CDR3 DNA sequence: TGTGCCACCAGCAGAGAAGAACTAGCGGAGGAAGGCCAGTACTTC. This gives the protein CATSREELAEEGQYF.

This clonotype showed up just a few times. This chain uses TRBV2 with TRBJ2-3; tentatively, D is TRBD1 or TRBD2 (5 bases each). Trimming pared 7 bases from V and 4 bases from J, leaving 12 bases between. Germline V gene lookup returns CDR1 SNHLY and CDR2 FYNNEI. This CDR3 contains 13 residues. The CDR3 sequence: CASIGQGPDTQYF. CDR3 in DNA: TGTGCCAGCATCGGGCAGGGACCAGATACGCAGTATTTT.

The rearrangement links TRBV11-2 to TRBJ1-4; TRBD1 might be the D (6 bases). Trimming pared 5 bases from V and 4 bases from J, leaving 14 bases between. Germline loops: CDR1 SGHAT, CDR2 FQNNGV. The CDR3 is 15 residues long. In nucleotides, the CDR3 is TGTGCCAGCAGCCCAACAGGGACGAATAATGAAAAACTGTTTTTT. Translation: CASSPTGTNNEKLFF.

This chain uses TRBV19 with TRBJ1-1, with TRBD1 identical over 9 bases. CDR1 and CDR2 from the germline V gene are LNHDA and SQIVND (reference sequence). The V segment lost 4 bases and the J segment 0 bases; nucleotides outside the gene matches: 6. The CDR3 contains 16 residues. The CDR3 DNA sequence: TGTGCCAGTAGTACTCGACAGGGGGGAGTGAACACTGAAGCTTTCTTT. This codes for CASSTRQGGVNTEAFF.